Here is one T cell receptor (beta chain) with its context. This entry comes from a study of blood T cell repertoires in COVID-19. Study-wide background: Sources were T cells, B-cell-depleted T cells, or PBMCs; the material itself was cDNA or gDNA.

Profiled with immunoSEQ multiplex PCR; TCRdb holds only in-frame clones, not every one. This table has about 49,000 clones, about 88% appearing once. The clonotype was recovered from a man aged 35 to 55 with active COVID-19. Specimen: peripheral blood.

The CDR3 region is CASSLSLGVNTEAFF. In DNA form, the CDR3 reads TGTGCCAGCAGTTTATCGCTAGGGGTGAACACTGAAGCTTTCTTT. This rearrangement joins TRBV27 to TRBJ1-1; maybe TRBD1 (5 bases). This CDR3 is built from 15 residues. CDR1 is MNHEY, CDR2 SMNVEV, per germline (reference sequence). With 0 bases removed from V and 0 bases from J, the gap between germline ends came to 8 bases.